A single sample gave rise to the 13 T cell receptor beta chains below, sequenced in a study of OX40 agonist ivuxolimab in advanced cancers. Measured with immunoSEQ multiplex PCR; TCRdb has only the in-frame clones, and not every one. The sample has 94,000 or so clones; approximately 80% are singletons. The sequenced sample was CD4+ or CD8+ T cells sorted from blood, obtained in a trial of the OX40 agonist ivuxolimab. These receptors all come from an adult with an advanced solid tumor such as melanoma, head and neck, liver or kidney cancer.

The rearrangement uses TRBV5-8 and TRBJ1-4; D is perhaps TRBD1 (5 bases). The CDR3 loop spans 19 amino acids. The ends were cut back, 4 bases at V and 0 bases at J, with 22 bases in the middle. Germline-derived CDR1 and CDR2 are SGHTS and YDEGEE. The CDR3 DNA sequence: TGTGCCAGCAGCCAACCGGGACGGGCTAGGGTGGCAACTAATGAAAAACTGTTTTTT. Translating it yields CASSQPGRARVATNEKLFF.

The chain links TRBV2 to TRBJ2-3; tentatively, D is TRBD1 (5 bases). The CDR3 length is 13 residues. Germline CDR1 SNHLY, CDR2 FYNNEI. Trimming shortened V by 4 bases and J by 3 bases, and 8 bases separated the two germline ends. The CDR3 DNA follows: TGTGCCAGCAGTGTGGCAGGGACAGATACGCAGTATTTT. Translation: CASSVAGTDTQYF.

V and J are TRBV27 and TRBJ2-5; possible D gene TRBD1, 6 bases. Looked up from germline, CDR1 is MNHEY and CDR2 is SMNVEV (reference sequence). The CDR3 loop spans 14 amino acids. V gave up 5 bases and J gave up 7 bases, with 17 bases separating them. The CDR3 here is CASSPQGPLGTQYF. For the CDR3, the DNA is TGTGCCAGCAGTCCACAGGGCCCCTTAGGGACCCAGTACTTC.

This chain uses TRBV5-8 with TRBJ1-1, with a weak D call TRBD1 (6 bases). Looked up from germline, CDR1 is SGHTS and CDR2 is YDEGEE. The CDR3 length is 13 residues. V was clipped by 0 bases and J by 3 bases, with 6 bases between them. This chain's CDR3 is CASSLAGDTEAFF. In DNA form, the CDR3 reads TGTGCCAGCAGCTTGGCAGGGGACACTGAAGCTTTCTTT.

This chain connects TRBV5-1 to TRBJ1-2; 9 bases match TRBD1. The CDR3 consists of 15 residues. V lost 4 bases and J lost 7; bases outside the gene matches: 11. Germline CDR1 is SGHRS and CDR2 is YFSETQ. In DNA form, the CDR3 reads TGCGCCAGCAGCGATCGACAGGGGGGCTCGGGTGGCTACACCTTC. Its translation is CASSDRQGGSGGYTF.

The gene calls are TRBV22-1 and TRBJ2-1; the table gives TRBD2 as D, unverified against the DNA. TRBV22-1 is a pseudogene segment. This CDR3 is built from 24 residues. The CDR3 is CPGSALGPGFGLSGTSASYNEQFF. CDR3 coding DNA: TGTCCTGGGAGCGCGCTGGGACCAGGGTTTGGGTTAAGCGGGACTAGCGCAAGCTACAATGAGCAGTTCTTC.

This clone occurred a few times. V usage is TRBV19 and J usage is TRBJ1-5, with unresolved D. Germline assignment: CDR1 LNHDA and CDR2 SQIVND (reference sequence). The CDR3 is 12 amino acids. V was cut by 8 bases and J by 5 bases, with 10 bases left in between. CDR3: CASRRLDQPQHF. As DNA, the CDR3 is TGTGCCAGTCGCCGCCTGGATCAGCCCCAGCATTTT.

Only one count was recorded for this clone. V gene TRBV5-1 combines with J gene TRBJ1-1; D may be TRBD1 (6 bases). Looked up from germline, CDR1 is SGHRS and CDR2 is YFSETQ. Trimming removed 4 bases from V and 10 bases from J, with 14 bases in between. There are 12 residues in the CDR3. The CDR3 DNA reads TGCGCCAGCAGCGTACAAACAGGGATAGCTTTCTTT. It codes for CASSVQTGIAFF. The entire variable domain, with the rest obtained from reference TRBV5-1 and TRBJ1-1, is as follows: KAGVTQTPRYLIKTRGQQVTLSCSPISGHRSVSWYQQTPGQGLQFLFEYFSETQRNKGNFPGRFSGRQFSNSRSEMNVSTLELGDSALYLCASSVQTGIAFFGQGTRLTVV.

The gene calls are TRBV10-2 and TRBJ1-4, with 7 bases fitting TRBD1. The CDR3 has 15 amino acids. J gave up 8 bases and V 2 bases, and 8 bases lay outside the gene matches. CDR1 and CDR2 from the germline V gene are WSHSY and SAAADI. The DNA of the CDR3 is TGCGCCAGCAGTGAGCCCGGGACAGTGGGGGAAAAACTGTTTTTT. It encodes CASSEPGTVGEKLFF.

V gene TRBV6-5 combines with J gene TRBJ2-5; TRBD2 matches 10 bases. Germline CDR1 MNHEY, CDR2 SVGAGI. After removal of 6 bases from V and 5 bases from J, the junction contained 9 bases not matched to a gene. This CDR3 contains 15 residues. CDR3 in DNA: TGTGCCAGCAGCCCCGGGACTAGCGTCGAGGAGACCCAGTACTTC. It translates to CASSPGTSVEETQYF.

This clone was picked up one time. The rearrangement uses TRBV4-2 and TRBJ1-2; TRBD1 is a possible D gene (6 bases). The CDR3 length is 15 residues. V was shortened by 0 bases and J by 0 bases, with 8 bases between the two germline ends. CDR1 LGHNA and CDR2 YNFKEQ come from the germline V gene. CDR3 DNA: TGTGCCAGCAGCCAAGATACAGGGACTAACTATGGCTACACCTTC. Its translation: CASSQDTGTNYGYTF.

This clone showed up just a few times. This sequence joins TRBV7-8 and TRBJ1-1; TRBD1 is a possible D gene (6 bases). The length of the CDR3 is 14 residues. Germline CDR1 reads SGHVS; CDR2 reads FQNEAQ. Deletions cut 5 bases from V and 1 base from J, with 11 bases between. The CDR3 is CASSTGHANTEAFF. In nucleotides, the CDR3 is TGTGCCAGCAGCACGGGACACGCGAACACTGAAGCTTTCTTT.

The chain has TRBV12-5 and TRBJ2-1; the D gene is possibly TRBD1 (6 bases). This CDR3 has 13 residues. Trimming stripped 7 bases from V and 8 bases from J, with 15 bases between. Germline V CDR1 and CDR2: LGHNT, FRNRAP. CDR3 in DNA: TGTGCTAGTGCCGCACAGGGTAACCATGAGCAGTTCTTC. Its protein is CASAAQGNHEQFF.